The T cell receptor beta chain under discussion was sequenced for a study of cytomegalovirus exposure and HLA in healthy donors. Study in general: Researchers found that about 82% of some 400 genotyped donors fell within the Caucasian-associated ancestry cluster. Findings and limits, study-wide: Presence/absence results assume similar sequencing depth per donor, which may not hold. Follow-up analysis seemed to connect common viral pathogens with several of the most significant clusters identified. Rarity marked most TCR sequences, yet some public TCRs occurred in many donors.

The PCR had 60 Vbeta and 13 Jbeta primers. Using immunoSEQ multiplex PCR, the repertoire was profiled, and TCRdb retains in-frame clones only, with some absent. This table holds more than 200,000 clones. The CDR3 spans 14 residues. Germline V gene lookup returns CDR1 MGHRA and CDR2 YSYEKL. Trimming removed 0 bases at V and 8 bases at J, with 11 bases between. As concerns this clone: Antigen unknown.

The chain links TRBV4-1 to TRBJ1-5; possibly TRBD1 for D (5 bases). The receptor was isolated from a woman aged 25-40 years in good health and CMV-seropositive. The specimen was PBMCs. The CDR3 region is CASSQEGLVKPQHF. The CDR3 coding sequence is TGCGCCAGCAGCCAAGAGGGGCTGGTAAAGCCCCAGCATTTT.